The sample holds a few counts of the clone carrying this TCR beta chain. Its antigen is not identified. TRB rearrangements spanning V, D and J were amplified using mixed TRB-A/B primers. A single record per CDR3 protein comes from TCRdb applying MiXCR to the multiplex PCR reads. The sample holds some 9,300 distinct CDR3 sequences, under 45% seen once. The sample comes from a study of T cell repertoires in aging, cancer and after chemotherapy. Study-wide context: Donors were grouped into six age bands spanning 30 or younger through 70 or older. Study-wide results and caveats: In each cancer cohort, median generation probability increased across chemotherapy, suggesting thymic output rebounded. Age-matched healthy donors had significantly more diverse, less clonal blood TCR repertoires than untreated cancer patients. No conclusions about immunological memory after chemotherapy can be drawn from the repertoire data.

The CDR3 is made up of 15 amino acids. CDR1 SGHAT and CDR2 FQNNGV come from the germline V gene. With 1 base clipped from V and 2 bases from J, the junction kept 3 bases outside the gene matches. The template was genomic DNA from peripheral blood, not RNA. Sequencing was performed on blood. The chain joins TRBV11-2 to TRBJ2-3; 7 bases agree with TRBD2. The receptor was isolated from a human donor in good health. The CDR3 sequence is CASSLGGGHTDTQYF. CDR3 DNA sequence: TGTGCCAGCAGCTTAGGGGGGGGTCACACAGATACGCAGTATTTT.